This note documents a single T cell receptor (beta chain) sequence. Prior to thyroid surgery, none of the patients had received any treatment. The data belong to a study of metastatic and nonmetastatic thyroid tumors. About the study: A comparison of repertoires was made across blood and tumor or nodule tissue from malignant and benign thyroid patients.

This CDR3 has 15 amino acids. The V segment lost 2 bases and the J segment 6 bases; nucleotides outside the gene matches: 9. Germline V lookup: CDR1 MNHEY, CDR2 SVGAGI. From the PCR reads, TCRdb re-called clones with MiXCR. Altogether about 35,000 clones are present, about 29% being singletons, with the ten largest covering 6.5% to 9%. The chain carries TRBV6-5 and TRBJ2-7; 8 bases align to TRBD2. The sequence was obtained from a female donor with papillary thyroid cancer or a benign thyroid nodule (not recorded which). Some clones in this sample may be carry-over from other donors' samples. Sequenced: blood. Here the CDR3 reads CASSYTWGGGSEQYF. CDR3 DNA sequence: TGTGCCAGCAGTTACACGTGGGGCGGGGGGTCCGAGCAGTACTTC.